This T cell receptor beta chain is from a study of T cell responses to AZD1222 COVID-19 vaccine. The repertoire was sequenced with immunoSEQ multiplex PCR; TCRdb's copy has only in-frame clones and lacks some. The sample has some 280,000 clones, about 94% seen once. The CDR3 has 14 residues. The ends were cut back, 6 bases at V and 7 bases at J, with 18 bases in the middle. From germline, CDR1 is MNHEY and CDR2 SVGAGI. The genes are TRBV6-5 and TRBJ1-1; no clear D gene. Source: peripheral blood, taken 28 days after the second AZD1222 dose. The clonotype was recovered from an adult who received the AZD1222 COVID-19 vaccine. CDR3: CASSPRSGGREAFF. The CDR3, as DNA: TGTGCCAGCAGCCCCCGCTCAGGCGGGCGTGAAGCTTTCTTT.